Sequencing of this TCR beta chain was carried out in a study of cytomegalovirus exposure and HLA in healthy donors. The overall study: Unique TCRs numbering approximately 81 million, obtained from HLA-typed donors, made up an early data release. General study findings and limits: V- and J-gene trimming in TCR beta was tied to a missense DCLRE1C variant by an analysis performed later. In a later analysis, donors in an Asian-associated ancestry cluster reportedly had fewer N-insertions in productive TCRs than the cohort mean.

Remarks on this clone: Its antigen remains unidentified.

The study ran its PCR with 60 Vbeta and 13 Jbeta primers. TCRdb's copy holds only in-frame clones and misses some; the assay was immunoSEQ multiplex PCR. The data contain about 160,000 clones, 86% of them singletons. CDR3 size: 15 residues. Trimming took off 3 bases at V and 4 bases at J, with 12 bases between the two ends. CDR1 SGHAT and CDR2 FQDESV come from the germline V gene (reference sequence). Whereas donors were nominally healthy upon sampling, unrecorded immune exposures were probable. The source is a woman younger than 30 in good health and CMV-seronegative. The sample comprised PBMCs. The rearrangement uses TRBV11-1 and TRBJ2-2; D is possibly TRBD2 (6 bases). The CDR3 region is CASSFRGVGTGELFF. The CDR3 nucleotides read TGTGCCAGCAGCTTTCGCGGGGTGGGCACCGGGGAGCTGTTTTTT. Drawing the rest from reference TRBV11-1 and TRBJ2-2, the complete variable domain is EAEVAQSPRYKITEKSQAVAFWCDPISGHATLYWYRQILGQGPELLVQFQDESVVDDSQLPKDRFSAERLKGVDSTLKIQPAELGDSAMYLCASSFRGVGTGELFFGEGSRLTVL.